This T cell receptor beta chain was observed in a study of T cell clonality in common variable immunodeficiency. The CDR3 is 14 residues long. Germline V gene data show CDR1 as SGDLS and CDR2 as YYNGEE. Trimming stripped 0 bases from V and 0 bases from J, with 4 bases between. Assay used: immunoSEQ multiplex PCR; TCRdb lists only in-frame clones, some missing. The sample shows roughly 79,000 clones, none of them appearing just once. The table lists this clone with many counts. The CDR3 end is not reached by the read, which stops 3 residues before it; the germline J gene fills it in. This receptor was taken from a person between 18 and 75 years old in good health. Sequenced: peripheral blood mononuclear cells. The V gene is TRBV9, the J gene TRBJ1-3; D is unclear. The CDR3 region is CASSVEGSGNTIYF. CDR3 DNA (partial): TGTGCCAGCAGCGTAGAGGGCTCTGGAAACACC. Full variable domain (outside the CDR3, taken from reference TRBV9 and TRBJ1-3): DSGVTQTPKHLITATGQRVTLRCSPRSGDLSVYWYQQSLDQGLQFLIQYYNGEERAKGNILERFSAQQFPDLHSELNLSSLELGDSALYFCASSVEGSGNTIYFGEGSWLTVV.